The present T cell receptor (beta chain) was sequenced within a study of TIL therapy for anti-PD-1-resistant metastatic lung cancer. The libraries were made with immunoSEQ v3. Method: immunoSEQ multiplex PCR; TCRdb's copy keeps in-frame clones and lacks some. The sample lists under 35,000 clones; 74% were seen once. Germline V gene sequence: CDR1 LGHNA, CDR2 YNFKEQ. This CDR3 is 18 amino acids long. V lost 5 bases to trimming and J lost 5 bases, with 22 bases between them. Time point of the sample: pre-treatment sample, taken before nivolumab and TIL therapy. The specimen comprised blood, sampled at baseline. This chain links TRBV4-2 with TRBJ2-6; D not certain. This receptor was taken from a woman aged 30 to 85 with non-small cell lung cancer. The CDR3 coding sequence is TGTGCCAGCAGCATTGATAGCAAAGGTTACAGTCGGGCCAACGTCCTGACTTTC. Translation: CASSIDSKGYSRANVLTF.